Listed below are T cell receptor beta chains from one sample, sequenced in a study of T cells after yellow fever vaccination. TCRdb reprocessed the 5' RACE reads via MiXCR and lists one record per CDR3 protein. Seen here are approximately 340,000 distinct CDR3 sequences, 8.7% observed once, and the top ten hold roughly 18%. Specimen: PBMCs, collected on the day of the first yellow fever vaccination. The receptors were gathered from a man younger than 30 who received the YFV17D yellow fever vaccine. CDR3s include the opening cysteine and the closing phenylalanine or tryptophan. The D gene is left open where the match is weak. Clone sizes are given selectively: once, few, many, or a class where the clone is expanded.

D gene,V gene,J gene,clone size,CDR3 DNA,CDR3 protein
.,TRBV12-3/TRBV12-4,TRBJ1-2,few,TGTGCCAGCAGTCCCCGGGGAAGCCTCTATGGCTACACCTTC,CASSPRGSLYGYTF
.,TRBV5-1,TRBJ2-5,.,TGCGCCAGCAGCTTGGTGGCAAAAGAGACCCAGTACTTC,CASSLVAKETQYF
.,TRBV29-1,TRBJ2-7,few,TGCAGCGTTGAATCGGACTCCTCCTACGAGCAGTACTTC,CSVESDSSYEQYF
TRBD2,TRBV7-7,TRBJ2-5,.,TGTGCCAGCAGCTTAGGCGGGACTAGCGGTGAGACCCAGTACTTC,CASSLGGTSGETQYF
.,TRBV7-6,TRBJ2-3,.,TGTGCCAGCACCTCCGTTGTAGGGCGTGCGATGGGCACAGATACGCAGTATTTT,CASTSVVGRAMGTDTQYF
.,TRBV5-4,TRBJ2-1,few,TGTGCCAGCAGCTTGGACCGTTGGGGGGGGGGCCTGTACAATGAGCAGTTCTTC,CASSLDRWGGGLYNEQFF
TRBD1,TRBV4-3,TRBJ2-7,.,TGCGCCAGCAGCCAAGATTCAATGGGCCGGACAGGGCAATACGAGCAGTACTTC,CASSQDSMGRTGQYEQYF
.,TRBV27,TRBJ1-5,few,TGTGCCAGCAGTAGGGGGGGTCCCAATCAGCCCCAGCATTTT,CASSRGGPNQPQHF
TRBD1,TRBV7-2,TRBJ1-3,few,TGTGCCAGCAGCTTACAGGGGGACACCATATATTTT,CASSLQGDTIYF
.,TRBV5-5,TRBJ1-2,many,TGTGCCAGCAGCTTCCTCGGAAACTATGGCTACACCTTC,CASSFLGNYGYTF
TRBD1,TRBV12-3/TRBV12-4,TRBJ2-5,.,TGTGCCAGCAGCCTCGACAGGGGGCGCGGAGAGACCCAGTACTTC,CASSLDRGRGETQYF
TRBD2,TRBV5-1,TRBJ2-3,few,TGCGCCAGCAGCTTCCCTAGCGGGGGGGAAACAGATACGCAGTATTTT,CASSFPSGGETDTQYF
.,TRBV3-1,TRBJ1-1,.,TGTGCCACCTGCCAAAACCCAAACCCAGCTAGGGCTTTCTTT,CATCQNPNPARAFF
.,TRBV14,TRBJ2-7,few,TGTGCCAGCAGCCCCCATTTTGCGCAGCCTTCCTACGAGCAGTACTTC,CASSPHFAQPSYEQYF
TRBD1,TRBV27,TRBJ1-4,many,TGTGCCAGCAGTACAGGGGCAACTAATGAAAAACTGTTTTTT,CASSTGATNEKLFF
TRBD1,TRBV20-1,TRBJ1-2,few,TGCAGTGCTAGAGACACCGGGACAGGAAACTATGGCTACACCTTC,CSARDTGTGNYGYTF
.,TRBV18,TRBJ2-4,.,TGTGCCAGCTCAAGGGACACCCTAGCCAAAAACATTCAGTACTTC,CASSRDTLAKNIQYF
.,TRBV7-9,TRBJ1-2,few,TGTGCCAGCAGCCCGGACGGACACTATGGCTACACCTTC,CASSPDGHYGYTF